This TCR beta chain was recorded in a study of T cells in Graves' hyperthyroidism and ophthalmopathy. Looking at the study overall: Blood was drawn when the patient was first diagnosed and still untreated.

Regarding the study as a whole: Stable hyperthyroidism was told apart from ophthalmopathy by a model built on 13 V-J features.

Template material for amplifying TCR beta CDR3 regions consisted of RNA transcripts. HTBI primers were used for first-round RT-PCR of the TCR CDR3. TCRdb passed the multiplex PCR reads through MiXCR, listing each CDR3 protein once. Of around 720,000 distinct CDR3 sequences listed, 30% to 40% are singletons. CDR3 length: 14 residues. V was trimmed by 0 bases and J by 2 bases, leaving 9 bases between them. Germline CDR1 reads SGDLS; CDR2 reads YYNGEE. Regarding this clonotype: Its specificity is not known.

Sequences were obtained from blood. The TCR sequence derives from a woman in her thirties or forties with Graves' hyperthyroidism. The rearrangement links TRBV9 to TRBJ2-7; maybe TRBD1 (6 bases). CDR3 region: CASSVDPGAYEQYF. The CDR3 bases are TGTGCCAGCAGCGTAGATCCAGGGGCCTACGAGCAGTACTTC. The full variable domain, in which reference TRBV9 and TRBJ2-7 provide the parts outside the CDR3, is DSGVTQTPKHLITATGQRVTLRCSPRSGDLSVYWYQQSLDQGLQFLIQYYNGEERAKGNILERFSAQQFPDLHSELNLSSLELGDSALYFCASSVDPGAYEQYFGPGTRLTVT.